The 7 T cell receptor beta chains listed next were all sequenced from one sample in a study of tumor-infiltrating lymphocytes in localized non-small cell lung cancer. Sequenced by immunoSEQ multiplex PCR; TCRdb stores in-frame clones only, minus some. The table lists over 10,000 clones, approximately 85% of them singletons. Input material: lung tumor tissue. These receptors came from a human donor with non-small cell lung cancer.

The chain employs TRBV5-1 and TRBJ2-5, with 11 positions matching TRBD2. CDR3 length: 17 residues. Losses at the gene ends were 6 bases for V and 5 bases for J; bases not matched to a gene: 15. CDR1 is SGHRS, CDR2 YFSETQ, per germline. Here the CDR3 DNA reads TGCGCCAGCACCGACGGTAGCGGGGGGGCTTTGAGGGAGACCCAGTACTTC. The encoded protein is CASTDGSGGALRETQYF.

The count of this clone is one. The chain links TRBV6-6 to TRBJ1-6, with D unresolved. The V end lost 3 bases, the J end lost 3 bases, and 12 bases lay between the germline ends. This CDR3 is built from 16 residues. Germline-derived CDR1 and CDR2 are MNHNY and SVGAGI (reference sequence). CDR3 sequence reads: CASSYDLSNYNSPLHF. The CDR3 region has the DNA TGTGCCAGCAGTTATGACCTTTCAAACTATAATTCACCCCTCCACTTT.

The chain links TRBV29-1 to TRBJ2-7; TRBD2 might be the D (5 bases). V dropped 3 bases and J dropped 7 bases, with 16 bases sitting between them. The CDR3 length is 13 residues. Germline assignment: CDR1 SQVTM and CDR2 ANQGSEA. The chain's CDR3 is CSVEAGRGGEQYF. The CDR3 coding sequence is TGCAGCGTTGAGGCGGGCCGTGGTGGGGAGCAGTACTTC.

This rearrangement joins TRBV27 to TRBJ1-5; 9 bases are shared with TRBD1. The CDR3 runs 14 residues. The V and J ends lost 5 bases and 6 bases, in that order; junction bases with no gene match: 5. Germline values: CDR1 MNHEY, CDR2 SMNVEV (reference sequence). CDR3: CASSPGTGPQPQHF. In DNA form, the CDR3 reads TGTGCCAGCAGTCCCGGGACAGGGCCTCAGCCCCAGCATTTT.

The chain recombines TRBV7-2 with TRBJ2-5; the D gene is possibly TRBD1 (6 bases). Trimming removed 2 bases at V and 4 bases at J, with 17 bases between. This CDR3 spans 16 amino acids. The V gene's germline CDR1 is SGHTA and CDR2 FQGNSA. The CDR3, as DNA: TGTGCCAGCAGCTTAACAGGGCGAACCGAGGGAGAGACCCAGTACTTC. Its translation: CASSLTGRTEGETQYF.

This clone was seen a handful of times. The chain has TRBV5-1 and TRBJ1-1; 8 nucleotides line up with TRBD1. V lost 5 bases to trimming and J lost 0 bases; unmatched junction nucleotides: 3. This CDR3 has 14 residues. Germline V lookup: CDR1 SGHRS, CDR2 YFSETQ. Written as DNA, the CDR3 is TGCGCCAGCAGAGGGGACAGGATGAACACTGAAGCTTTCTTT. It yields the protein CASRGDRMNTEAFF.

The rearrangement links TRBV7-3 to TRBJ2-1, with 8 bases lining up with TRBD2. The germline gives CDR1 SGHTA, CDR2 FQGTGA. The CDR3 loop spans 16 amino acids. V trimming: 1 base; J trimming: 5 bases; junction bases outside the gene matches: 7. The CDR3 DNA is TGTGCCAGCAGCTTAATGCCGGGACTAGGGGACAATGAGCAGTTCTTC. This translates into CASSLMPGLGDNEQFF.